This T cell receptor beta chain is drawn from a study of blood T cell repertoires in COVID-19. For the study at large: From T cells, B-cell-depleted T cells, or PBMCs came the material, which was cDNA or gDNA.

Generated by immunoSEQ multiplex PCR, the TCRdb table keeps only in-frame clones and is missing some. The data hold 150,000 to 200,000 clones, with approximately 90% observed a single time. The source material was peripheral blood. The origin of this receptor is a man between 25 and 39 years old with COVID-19, enrolled during active disease.

The CDR3 DNA follows: TGCGCCAGCAGCCAACTAAGGACTAAGTCGGAGGAGCAGTACTTC. Protein: CASSQLRTKSEEQYF. The J gene is TRBJ2-7, the V gene TRBV4-1; D possibly corresponds to TRBD2 (6 bases). V lost 2 bases to trimming and J lost 7 bases, with 18 bases between them. The CDR3 extends over 15 amino acids. The germline V gene encodes CDR1 MGHRA and CDR2 YSYEKL.